The clone carrying this T cell receptor (beta chain) is medium-sized. The antigen is not known. The sample is drawn from a study of T cell repertoires in aging, cancer and after chemotherapy. In the study overall: Six age groups, ranging from 30 or younger to 70 or older, included the donors. Study outcomes and limitations: Healthy donors lost TCR diversity with age mainly through richness, cancer patients through richness and evenness. Age-matched healthy donors had significantly more diverse, less clonal blood TCR repertoires than untreated cancer patients. Hematological cancer patients had lymphoid organ infiltration that may impair thymic emigration or T cell expansion.

The germline gives CDR1 MNHEY, CDR2 SMNVEV (reference sequence). V shed 8 bases and J 2 bases; nucleotides not matched to a gene: 6. The CDR3 contains 15 residues. A mixed TRB-A/B primer pool amplified rearranged TRB by multiplex touch-down PCR. A single record per CDR3 protein comes from TCRdb applying MiXCR to the multiplex PCR reads. Of under 8,000 distinct CDR3 sequences listed, about 29% are singletons. Peripheral blood genomic DNA, not sorted cells or RNA, was the template. This clonotype originated in a human donor with a blood cancer. The donor label of this sample is uncertain. Sequenced: blood. The chain uses TRBV27 and TRBJ2-1; 10 nucleotides agree with TRBD2. The CDR3 reads CASGPGLAPYNEQFF. CDR3 DNA sequence: TGTGCCAGCGGCCCGGGACTAGCGCCCTACAATGAGCAGTTCTTC.